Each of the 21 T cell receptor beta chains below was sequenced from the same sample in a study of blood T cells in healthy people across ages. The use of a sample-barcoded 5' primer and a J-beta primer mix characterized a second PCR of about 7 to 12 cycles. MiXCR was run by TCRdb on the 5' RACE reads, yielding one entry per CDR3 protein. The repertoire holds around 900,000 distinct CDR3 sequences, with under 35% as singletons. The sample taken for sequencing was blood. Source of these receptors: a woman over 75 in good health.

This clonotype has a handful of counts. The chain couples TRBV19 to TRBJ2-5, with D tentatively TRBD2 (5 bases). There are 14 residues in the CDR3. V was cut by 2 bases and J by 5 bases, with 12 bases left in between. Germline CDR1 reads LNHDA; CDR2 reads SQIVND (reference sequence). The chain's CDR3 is CASSIIGVDETQYF. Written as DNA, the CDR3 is TGTGCCAGTAGTATAATCGGGGTGGATGAGACCCAGTACTTC.

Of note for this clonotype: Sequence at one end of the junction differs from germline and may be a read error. CDR3 DNA: TGTGCCGGCAGCACCCCTGGGGCTGAAGCTTTCTTT. Its translation is CAGSTPGAEAFF. This chain joins TRBV3-1 and TRBJ1-1; no clear D gene. The CDR3 is 12 residues long. CDR1 is LGHDT, CDR2 YNNKEL, per germline (reference sequence).

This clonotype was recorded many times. This chain's CDR3 is CSARDPGQATTWGETQYF. CDR3 nucleotides: TGCAGTGCTAGAGATCCGGGGCAGGCTACAACCTGGGGGGAGACCCAGTACTTC. The chain is built from TRBV20-1 and TRBJ2-5; either TRBD1 or TRBD2 may supply D (5 bases each). The CDR3 contains 18 residues. From germline, CDR1 is DFQATT and CDR2 SNEGSKA (reference sequence). Trimming removed 0 bases from V and 5 bases from J, with 25 bases in between.

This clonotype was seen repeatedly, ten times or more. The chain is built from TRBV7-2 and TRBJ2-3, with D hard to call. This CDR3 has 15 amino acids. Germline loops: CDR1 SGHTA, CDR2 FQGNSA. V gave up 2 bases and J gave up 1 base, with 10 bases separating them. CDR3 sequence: CASSLNKGCTDTQYF. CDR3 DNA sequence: TGTGCCAGCAGCTTAAATAAGGGTTGCACAGATACGCAGTATTTT. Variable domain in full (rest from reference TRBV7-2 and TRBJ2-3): GAGVSQSPSNKVTEKGKDVELRCDPISGHTALYWYRQSLGQGLEFLIYFQGNSAPDKSGLPSDRFSAERTGGSVSTLTIQRTQQEDSAVYLCASSLNKGCTDTQYFGPGTRLTVL.

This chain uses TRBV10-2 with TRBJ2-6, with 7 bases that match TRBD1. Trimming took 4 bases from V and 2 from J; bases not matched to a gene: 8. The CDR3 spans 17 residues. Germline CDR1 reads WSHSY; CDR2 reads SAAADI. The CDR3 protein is CASSGEGAVPGANVLTF. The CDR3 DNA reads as TGCGCCAGCAGTGGCGAGGGGGCGGTACCTGGGGCCAACGTCCTGACTTTC.

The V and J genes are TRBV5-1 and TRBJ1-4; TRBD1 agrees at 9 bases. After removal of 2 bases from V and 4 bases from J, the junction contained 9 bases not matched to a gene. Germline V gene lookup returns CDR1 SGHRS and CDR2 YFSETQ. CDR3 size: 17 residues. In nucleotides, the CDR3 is TGCGCCAGCAGCTTCGGGACAGGGAAGAGTTTTAATGAAAAACTGTTTTTT. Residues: CASSFGTGKSFNEKLFF. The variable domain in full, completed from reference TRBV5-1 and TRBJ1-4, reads KAGVTQTPRYLIKTRGQQVTLSCSPISGHRSVSWYQQTPGQGLQFLFEYFSETQRNKGNFPGRFSGRQFSNSRSEMNVSTLELGDSALYLCASSFGTGKSFNEKLFFGSGTQLSVL.

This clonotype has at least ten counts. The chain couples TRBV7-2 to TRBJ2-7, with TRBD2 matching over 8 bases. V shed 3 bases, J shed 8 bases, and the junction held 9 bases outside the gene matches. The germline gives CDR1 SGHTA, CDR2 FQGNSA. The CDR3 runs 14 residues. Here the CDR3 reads CASSFSGALLKQYF. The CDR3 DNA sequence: TGTGCCAGCAGCTTTAGCGGGGCCCTGCTGAAGCAGTACTTC. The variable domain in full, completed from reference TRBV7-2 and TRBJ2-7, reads GAGVSQSPSNKVTEKGKDVELRCDPISGHTALYWYRQSLGQGLEFLIYFQGNSAPDKSGLPSDRFSAERTGGSVSTLTIQRTQQEDSAVYLCASSFSGALLKQYFGPGTRLTVT.

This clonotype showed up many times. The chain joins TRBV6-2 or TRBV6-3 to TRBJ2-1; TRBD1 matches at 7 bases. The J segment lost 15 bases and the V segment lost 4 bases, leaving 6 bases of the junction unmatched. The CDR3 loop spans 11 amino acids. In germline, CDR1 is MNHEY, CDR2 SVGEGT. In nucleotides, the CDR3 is TGTGCCAGCAGTTCACGACAGGGCGCGTTCTTC. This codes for CASSSRQGAFF.

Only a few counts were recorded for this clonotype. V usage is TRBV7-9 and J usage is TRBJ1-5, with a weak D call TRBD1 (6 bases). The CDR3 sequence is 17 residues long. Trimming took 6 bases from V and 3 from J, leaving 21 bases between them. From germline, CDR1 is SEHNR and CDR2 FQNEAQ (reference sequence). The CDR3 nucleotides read TGTGCCAGCAGTCAAGGAGGAGGGCAGGGGATCAATCAGCCCCAGCATTTT. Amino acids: CASSQGGGQGINQPQHF.

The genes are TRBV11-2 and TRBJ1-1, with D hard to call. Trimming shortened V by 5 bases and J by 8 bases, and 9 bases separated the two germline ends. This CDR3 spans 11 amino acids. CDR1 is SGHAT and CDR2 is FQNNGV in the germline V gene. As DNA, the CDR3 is TGTGCCAGCAGCCAAGGGAGGGAAGCTTTCTTT. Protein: CASSQGREAFF.

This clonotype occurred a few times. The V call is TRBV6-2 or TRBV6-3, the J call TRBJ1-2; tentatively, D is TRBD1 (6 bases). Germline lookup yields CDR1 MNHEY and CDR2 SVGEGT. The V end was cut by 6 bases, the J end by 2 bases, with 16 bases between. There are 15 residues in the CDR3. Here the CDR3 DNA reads TGTGCCAGCAGACGCGGTGGGGGGCCCAACTATGGCTACACCTTC. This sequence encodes CASRRGGGPNYGYTF.

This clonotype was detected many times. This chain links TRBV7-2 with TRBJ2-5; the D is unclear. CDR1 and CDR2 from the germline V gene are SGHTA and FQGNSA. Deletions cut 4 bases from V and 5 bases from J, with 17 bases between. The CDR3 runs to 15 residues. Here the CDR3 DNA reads TGTGCCAGCAGCTACGACTCCCTCAACAGCGAGACCCAGTACTTC. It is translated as CASSYDSLNSETQYF.

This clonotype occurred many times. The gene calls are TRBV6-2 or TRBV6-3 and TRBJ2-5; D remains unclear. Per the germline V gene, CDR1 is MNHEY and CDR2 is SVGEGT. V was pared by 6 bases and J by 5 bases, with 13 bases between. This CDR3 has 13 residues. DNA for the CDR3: TGTGCCAGCAGGAGATTGGGCGGCGAGACCCAGTACTTC. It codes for CASRRLGGETQYF.

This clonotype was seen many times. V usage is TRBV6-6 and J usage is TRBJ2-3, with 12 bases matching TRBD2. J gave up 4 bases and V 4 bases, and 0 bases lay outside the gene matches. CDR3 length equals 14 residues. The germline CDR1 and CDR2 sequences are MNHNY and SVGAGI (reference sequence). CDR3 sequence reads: CASSSSGGADTQYF. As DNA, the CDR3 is TGTGCCAGCAGTTCTAGCGGGGGGGCAGATACGCAGTATTTT.

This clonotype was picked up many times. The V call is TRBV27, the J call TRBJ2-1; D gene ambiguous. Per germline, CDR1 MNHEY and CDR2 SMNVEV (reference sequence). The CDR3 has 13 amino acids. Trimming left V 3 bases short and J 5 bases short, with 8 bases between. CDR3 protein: CASSFWQNNEQFF. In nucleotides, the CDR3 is TGTGCCAGCAGTTTCTGGCAGAACAATGAGCAGTTCTTC.

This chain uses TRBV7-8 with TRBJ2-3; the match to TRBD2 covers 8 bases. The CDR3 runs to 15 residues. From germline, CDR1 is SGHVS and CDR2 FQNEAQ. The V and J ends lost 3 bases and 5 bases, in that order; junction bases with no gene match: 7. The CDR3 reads CASSFTPGGLDTQYF. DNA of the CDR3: TGTGCCAGCAGCTTCACCCCGGGGGGGTTAGATACGCAGTATTTT.

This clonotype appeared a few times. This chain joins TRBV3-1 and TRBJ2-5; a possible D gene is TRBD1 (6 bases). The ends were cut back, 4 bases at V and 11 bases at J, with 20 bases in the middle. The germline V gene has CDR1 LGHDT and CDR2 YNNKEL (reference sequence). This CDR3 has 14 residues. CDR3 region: CASSPQGLNNEQYF. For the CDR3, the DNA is TGTGCCAGCAGCCCGCAGGGGCTGAACAATGAGCAGTACTTC.

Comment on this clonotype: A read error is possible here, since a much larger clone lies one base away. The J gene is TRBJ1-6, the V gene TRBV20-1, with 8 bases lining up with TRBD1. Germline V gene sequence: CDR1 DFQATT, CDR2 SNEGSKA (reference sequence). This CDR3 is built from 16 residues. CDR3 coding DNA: TGCAGAGCTAGACCCGCAGGGGGCAGAGGAGATTCACCCCTCCACTTT. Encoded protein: CRARPAGGRGDSPLHF.

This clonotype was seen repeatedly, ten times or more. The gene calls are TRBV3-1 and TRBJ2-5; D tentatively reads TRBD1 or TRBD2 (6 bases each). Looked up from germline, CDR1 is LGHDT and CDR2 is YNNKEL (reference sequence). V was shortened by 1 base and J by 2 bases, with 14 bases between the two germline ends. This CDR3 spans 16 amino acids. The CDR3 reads CASSQGGGLPQETQYF. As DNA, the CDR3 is TGTGCCAGCAGCCAAGGAGGGGGACTCCCTCAAGAGACCCAGTACTTC.

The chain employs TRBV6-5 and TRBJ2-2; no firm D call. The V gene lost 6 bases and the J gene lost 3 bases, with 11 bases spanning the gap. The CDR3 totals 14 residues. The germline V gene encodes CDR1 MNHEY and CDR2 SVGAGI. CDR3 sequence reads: CASRHGRDTGELFF. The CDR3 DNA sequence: TGTGCCAGCAGACACGGACGGGACACCGGGGAGCTGTTTTTT.

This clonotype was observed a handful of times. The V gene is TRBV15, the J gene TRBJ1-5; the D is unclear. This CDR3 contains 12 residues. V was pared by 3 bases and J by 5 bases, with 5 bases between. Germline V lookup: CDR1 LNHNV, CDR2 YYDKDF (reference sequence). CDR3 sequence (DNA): TGTGCCACCAGCAGGGAGGATCAGCCCCAGCATTTT. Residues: CATSREDQPQHF.